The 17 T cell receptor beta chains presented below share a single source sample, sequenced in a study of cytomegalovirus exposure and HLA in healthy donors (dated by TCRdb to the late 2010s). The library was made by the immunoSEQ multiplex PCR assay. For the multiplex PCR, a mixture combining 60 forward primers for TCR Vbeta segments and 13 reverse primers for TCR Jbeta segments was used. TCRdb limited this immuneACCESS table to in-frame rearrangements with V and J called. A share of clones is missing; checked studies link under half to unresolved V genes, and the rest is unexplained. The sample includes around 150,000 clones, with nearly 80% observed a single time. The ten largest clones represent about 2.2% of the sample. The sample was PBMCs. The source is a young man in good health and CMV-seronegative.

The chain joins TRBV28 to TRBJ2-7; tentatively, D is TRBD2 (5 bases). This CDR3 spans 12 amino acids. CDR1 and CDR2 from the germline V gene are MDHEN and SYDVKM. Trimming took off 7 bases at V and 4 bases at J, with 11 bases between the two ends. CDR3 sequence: CASTPRVYEQYF. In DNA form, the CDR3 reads TGTGCCAGCACCCCGAGGGTTTACGAGCAGTACTTC.

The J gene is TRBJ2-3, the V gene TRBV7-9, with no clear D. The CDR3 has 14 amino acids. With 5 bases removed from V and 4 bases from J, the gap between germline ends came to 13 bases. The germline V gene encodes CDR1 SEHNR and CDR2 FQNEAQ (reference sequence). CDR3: CASSPLWASDTQYF. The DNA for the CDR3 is TGTGCCAGCAGCCCCCTCTGGGCCTCAGATACGCAGTATTTT.

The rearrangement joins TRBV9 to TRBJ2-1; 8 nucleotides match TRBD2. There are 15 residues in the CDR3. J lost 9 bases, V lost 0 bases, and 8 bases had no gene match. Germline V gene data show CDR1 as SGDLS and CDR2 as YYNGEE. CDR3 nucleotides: TGTGCCAGCAGCGTAGTAGCGGGATGGGTTGGTGAGCAGTTCTTC. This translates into CASSVVAGWVGEQFF.

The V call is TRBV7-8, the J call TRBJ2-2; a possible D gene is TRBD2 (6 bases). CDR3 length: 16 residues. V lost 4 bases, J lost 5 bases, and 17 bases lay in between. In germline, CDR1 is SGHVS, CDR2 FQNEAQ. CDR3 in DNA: TGTGCCAGCAGCTCACCGGTCCTAGCGATGACCGGGGAGCTGTTTTTT. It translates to CASSSPVLAMTGELFF.

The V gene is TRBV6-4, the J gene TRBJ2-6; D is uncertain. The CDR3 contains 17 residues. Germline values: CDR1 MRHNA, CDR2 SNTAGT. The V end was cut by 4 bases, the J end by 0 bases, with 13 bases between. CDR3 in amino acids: CASSGSESISGANVLTF. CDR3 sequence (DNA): TGTGCCAGCAGTGGCTCCGAGTCAATCTCTGGGGCCAACGTCCTGACTTTC.

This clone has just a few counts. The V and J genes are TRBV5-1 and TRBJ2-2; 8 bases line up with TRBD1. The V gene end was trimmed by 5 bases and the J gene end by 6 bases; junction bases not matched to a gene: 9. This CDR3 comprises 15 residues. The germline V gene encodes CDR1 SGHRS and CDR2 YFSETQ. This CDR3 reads CASREQGGGSGELFF. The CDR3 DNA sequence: TGCGCCAGCAGGGAACAGGGGGGCGGATCCGGGGAGCTGTTTTTT. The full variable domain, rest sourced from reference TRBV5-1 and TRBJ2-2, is KAGVTQTPRYLIKTRGQQVTLSCSPISGHRSVSWYQQTPGQGLQFLFEYFSETQRNKGNFPGRFSGRQFSNSRSEMNVSTLELGDSALYLCASREQGGGSGELFFGEGSRLTVL.

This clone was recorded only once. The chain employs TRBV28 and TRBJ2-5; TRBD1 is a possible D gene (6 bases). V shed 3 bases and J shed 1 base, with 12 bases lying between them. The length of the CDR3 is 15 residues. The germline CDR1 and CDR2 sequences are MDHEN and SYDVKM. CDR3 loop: CASSFPDRSQETQYF. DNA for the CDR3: TGTGCCAGCAGTTTTCCCGACAGGTCCCAAGAGACCCAGTACTTC.

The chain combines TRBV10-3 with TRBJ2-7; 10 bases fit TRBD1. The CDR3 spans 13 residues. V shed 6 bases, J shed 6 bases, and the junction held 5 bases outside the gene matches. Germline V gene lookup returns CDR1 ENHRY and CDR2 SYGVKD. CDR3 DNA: TGTGCCATCAGGCGGACAGGGGGGCGCGAGCAGTACTTC. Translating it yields CAIRRTGGREQYF.

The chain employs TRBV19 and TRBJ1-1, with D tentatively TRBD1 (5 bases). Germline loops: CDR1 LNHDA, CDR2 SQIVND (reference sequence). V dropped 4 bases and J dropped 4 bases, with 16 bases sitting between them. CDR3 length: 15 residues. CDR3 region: CASSTYPGVSTEAFF. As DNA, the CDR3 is TGTGCCAGTAGTACCTACCCGGGGGTGAGCACTGAAGCTTTCTTT.

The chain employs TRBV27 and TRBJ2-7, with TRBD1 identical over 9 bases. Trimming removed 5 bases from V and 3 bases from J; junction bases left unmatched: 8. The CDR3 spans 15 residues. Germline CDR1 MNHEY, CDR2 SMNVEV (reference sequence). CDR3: CASSPLGQGVYEQYF. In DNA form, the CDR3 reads TGTGCCAGCAGTCCCCTGGGACAGGGTGTCTACGAGCAGTACTTC.

The CDR3 region has the DNA TGTGCCAGCAGTTCGAGCTCGCAAGAGACCCAGTACTTC. This encodes CASSSSSQETQYF. The chain carries TRBV6-5 and TRBJ2-5, with D unclear. The CDR3 covers 13 residues. Germline V gene data show CDR1 as MNHEY and CDR2 as SVGAGI. Trimming removed 4 bases at V and 2 bases at J, with 8 bases between.

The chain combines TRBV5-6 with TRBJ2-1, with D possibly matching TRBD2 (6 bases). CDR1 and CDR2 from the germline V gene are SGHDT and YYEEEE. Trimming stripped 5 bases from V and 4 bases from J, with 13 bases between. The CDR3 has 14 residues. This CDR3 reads CASSSGTSYNEQFF. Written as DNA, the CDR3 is TGTGCCAGCAGTTCCGGGACTTCTTACAATGAGCAGTTCTTC. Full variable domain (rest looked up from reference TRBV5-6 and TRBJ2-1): DAGVTQSPTHLIKTRGQQVTLRCSPKSGHDTVSWYQQALGQGPQFIFQYYEEEERQRGNFPDRFSGHQFPNYSSELNVNALLLGDSALYLCASSSGTSYNEQFFGPGTRLTVL.

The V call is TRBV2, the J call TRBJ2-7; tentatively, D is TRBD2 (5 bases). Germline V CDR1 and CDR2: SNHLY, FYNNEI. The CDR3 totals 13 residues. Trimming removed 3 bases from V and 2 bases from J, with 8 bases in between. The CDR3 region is CASSERVTYEQYF. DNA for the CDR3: TGTGCCAGCAGTGAGCGGGTCACCTACGAGCAGTACTTC.

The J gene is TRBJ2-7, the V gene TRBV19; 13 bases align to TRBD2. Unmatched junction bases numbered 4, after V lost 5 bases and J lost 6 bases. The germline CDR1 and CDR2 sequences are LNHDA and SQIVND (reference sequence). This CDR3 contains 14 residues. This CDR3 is CASSPGLAGAEQYF. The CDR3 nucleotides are TGTGCCAGTAGTCCAGGACTAGCGGGAGCCGAGCAGTACTTC.

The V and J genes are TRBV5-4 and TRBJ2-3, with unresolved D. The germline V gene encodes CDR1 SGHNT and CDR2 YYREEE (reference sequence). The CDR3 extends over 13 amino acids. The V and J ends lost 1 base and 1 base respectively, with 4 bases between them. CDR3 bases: TGTGCCAGCAGCTTGACGGGCACAGATACGCAGTATTTT. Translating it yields CASSLTGTDTQYF. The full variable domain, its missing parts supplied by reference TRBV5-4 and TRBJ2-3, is ETGVTQSPTHLIKTRGQQVTLRCSSQSGHNTVSWYQQALGQGPQFIFQYYREEENGRGNFPPRFSGLQFPNYSSELNVNALELDDSALYLCASSLTGTDTQYFGPGTRLTVL.

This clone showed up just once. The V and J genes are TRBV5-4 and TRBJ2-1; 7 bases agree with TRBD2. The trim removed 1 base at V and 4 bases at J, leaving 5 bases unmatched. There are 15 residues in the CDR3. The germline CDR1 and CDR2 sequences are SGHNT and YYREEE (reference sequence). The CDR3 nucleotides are TGTGCCAGCAGCTTGAGTTCTAGCGGATACAATGAGCAGTTCTTC. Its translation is CASSLSSSGYNEQFF.

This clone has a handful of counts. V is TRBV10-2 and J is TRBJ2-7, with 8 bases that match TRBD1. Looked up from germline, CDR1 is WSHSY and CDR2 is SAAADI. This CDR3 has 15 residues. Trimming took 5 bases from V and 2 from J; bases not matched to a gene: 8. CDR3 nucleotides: TGCGCCAGCAGTCCCGGACAGGGTGGGACCTACGAGCAGTACTTC. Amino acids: CASSPGQGGTYEQYF.